These T cell receptor beta chains were read from a single sample in a study of OX40 agonist ivuxolimab in advanced cancers. The data were produced by immunoSEQ multiplex PCR, yet TCRdb's version contains in-frame clones alone and is incomplete. The sample records tens of thousands of clones, about 92% being singletons. This specimen consisted of CD4+ or CD8+ T cells sorted from blood, obtained in a trial of the OX40 agonist ivuxolimab. These receptors all stem from an adult with an advanced solid tumor such as melanoma, head and neck, liver or kidney cancer. CDR3s include the opening cysteine and the closing phenylalanine or tryptophan. The D gene is left open where the match is weak. Not every row has a clone size; where given, it reads once, few, many or a size class.

-,-,TRBJ2-7,TRBV6-6,CASSYPEGYEQYF,TGTGCCAGCAGTTACCCGGAAGGGTACGAGCAGTACTTC
TRBD2,-,TRBJ2-1,TRBV6-1,CASSVSGDYNEQFF,TGTGCCAGCAGTGTTAGCGGGGATTACAATGAGCAGTTCTTC
TRBD2,-,TRBJ2-5,TRBV19,CASSIGGGGYETQYF,TGTGCCAGTAGTATAGGCGGGGGGGGCTACGAGACCCAGTACTTC
-,-,TRBJ2-4,TRBV5-1,CASSSGVAKNIQYF,TGCGCCAGCAGCTCAGGGGTGGCCAAAAACATTCAGTACTTC
TRBD2,-,TRBJ2-1,TRBV27,CASSAGGRYNEQFF,TGTGCCAGCAGTGCGGGGGGACGGTACAATGAGCAGTTCTTC
-,-,TRBJ2-3,TRBV11-3,CASSSIGGAGGTDTQYF,TGTGCCAGCAGCTCCATCGGTGGAGCGGGTGGCACAGATACGCAGTATTTT
-,-,TRBJ2-3,TRBV27,CASGFLGLTVDTQYF,TGTGCCAGCGGCTTCTTGGGCCTCACCGTGGATACGCAGTATTTT
TRBD1,-,TRBJ1-2,TRBV5-4,CASTGTGGKGYTF,TGTGCCAGCACAGGGACAGGGGGTAAAGGCTACACCTTC
TRBD2,-,TRBJ2-7,TRBV6-5,CASSTGTSGYEQYF,TGTGCCAGCAGTACAGGGACTAGCGGGTACGAGCAGTACTTC
-,-,TRBJ2-1,TRBV13,CASSPGAYNEQFF,TGTGCCAGCAGCCCCGGGGCCTACAATGAGCAGTTCTTC
TRBD1,once,TRBJ2-7,TRBV5-8,CASSYVGQGVTYEQYF,TGTGCCAGCAGCTATGTGGGACAGGGGGTCACCTACGAGCAGTACTTC
TRBD1,-,TRBJ1-2,TRBV7-8,CASSLVGTGTLANYGYTF,TGTGCCAGCAGCTTAGTTGGGACAGGGACCCTAGCTAACTATGGCTACACCTTC
-,-,TRBJ2-7,TRBV13,CASSFQGSLYEQYF,TGTGCCAGCAGCTTTCAGGGGAGCCTTTACGAGCAGTACTTC
-,-,TRBJ1-1,TRBV6-1,CASSEGGRGLDTEAFF,TGTGCCAGCAGTGAAGGGGGCAGGGGATTGGACACTGAAGCTTTCTTT
-,-,TRBJ1-6,TRBV4-1,CASNSAQGVSPLHF,TGCGCCAGCAATTCCGCCCAAGGAGTTTCACCCCTCCACTTT
TRBD2,-,TRBJ2-7,TRBV7-2,CASSLGAGGTYEQYF,TGTGCCAGCAGCTTAGGAGCGGGGGGCACCTACGAGCAGTACTTC
-,-,TRBJ2-7,TRBV5-5,CASSFPMGEQYF,TGTGCCAGCAGCTTCCCGATGGGCGAGCAGTACTTC
-,-,TRBJ2-3,TRBV9,CASSVGTGGTDTQYF,TGTGCCAGCAGCGTAGGAACGGGGGGCACAGATACGCAGTATTTT
-,-,TRBJ2-1,TRBV4-2,CASSLGLTNNEQFF,TGTGCCAGCAGCCTCGGACTCACAAACAATGAGCAGTTCTTC
-,-,TRBJ1-4,TRBV30,CAWSLGAGGEKLFF,TGTGCCTGGAGTTTGGGGGCTGGAGGAGAAAAACTGTTTTTT
-,-,TRBJ1-1,TRBV9,CASSGGGAGTEAFF,TGTGCCAGCAGCGGTGGGGGCGCAGGGACTGAAGCTTTCTTT
TRBD1,medium-sized,TRBJ2-5,TRBV6-5,CASSYFSDRGGETQYF,TGTGCCAGCAGTTACTTTTCGGACAGGGGAGGAGAGACCCAGTACTTC
-,-,TRBJ2-2,TRBV4-1,CASQTGSTGELFF,TGCGCCAGCCAAACAGGGAGCACCGGGGAGCTGTTTTTT
-,-,TRBJ1-4,TRBV12-5,CASGLVENEKLFF,TGTGCTAGTGGTTTGGTAGAAAACGAAAAACTGTTTTTT
-,-,TRBJ1-1,TRBV7-3,CASSAAMNTEAFF,TGTGCCAGCAGTGCAGCAATGAACACTGAAGCTTTCTTT
-,once,TRBJ2-7,TRBV19,CASSAGGSYEQYF,TGTGCCAGTAGTGCCGGGGGTTCCTACGAGCAGTACTTC
-,-,TRBJ1-6,TRBV13,CASSPTINSPLHF,TGTGCCAGCAGCCCTACCATTAATTCACCCCTCCACTTT
-,once,TRBJ2-7,TRBV4-1,CASSQNENYEQYF,TGCGCCAGCAGCCAAAATGAGAATTACGAGCAGTACTTC
TRBD1,-,TRBJ1-1,TRBV7-2,CASSPHQGGGVGTEAFF,TGTGCCAGCAGCCCCCATCAGGGGGGAGGGGTAGGCACTGAAGCTTTCTTT